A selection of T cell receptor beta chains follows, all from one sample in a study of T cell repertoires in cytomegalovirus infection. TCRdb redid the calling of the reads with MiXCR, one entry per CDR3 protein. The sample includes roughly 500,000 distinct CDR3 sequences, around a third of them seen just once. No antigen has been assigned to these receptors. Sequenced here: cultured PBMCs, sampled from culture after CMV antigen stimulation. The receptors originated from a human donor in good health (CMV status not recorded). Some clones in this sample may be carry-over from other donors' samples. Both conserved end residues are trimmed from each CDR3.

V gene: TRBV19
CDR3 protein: ASSMIRGSSSYNEQF

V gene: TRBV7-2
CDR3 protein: ASSGTSGTTDTQY

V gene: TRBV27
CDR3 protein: ASSSLGPRAGKVTDTQY

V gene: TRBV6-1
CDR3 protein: ASRPGLAGTNEQF

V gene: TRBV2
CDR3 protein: AISSGRNTGELF

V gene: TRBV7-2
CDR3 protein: ASSRDRSSGNTIY

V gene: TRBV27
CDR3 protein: ASSPIGMANQPQH

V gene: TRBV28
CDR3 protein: ASSFRRAGRGYEQY

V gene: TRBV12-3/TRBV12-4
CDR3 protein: ASSRTGTSGRVEQY

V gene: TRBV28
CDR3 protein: ASSPREDTQY

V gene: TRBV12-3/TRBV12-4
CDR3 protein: ASRSQGADTQY

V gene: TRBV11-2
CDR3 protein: ASSQTSGRASGELF

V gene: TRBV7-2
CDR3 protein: ASSTYRSTIY

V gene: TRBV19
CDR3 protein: ASIGVGGGVGETQY

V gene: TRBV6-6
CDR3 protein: ASSSDLNGDGYT

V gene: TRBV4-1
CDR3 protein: ASSPDDRPWEVAF

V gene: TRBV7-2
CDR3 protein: ASSPRFRGEAF

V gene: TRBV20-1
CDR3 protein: SASRTENEQF

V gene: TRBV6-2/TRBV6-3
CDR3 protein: ASSPAAAGSYNEQF

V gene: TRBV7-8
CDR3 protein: ASSLATGYGSEAF

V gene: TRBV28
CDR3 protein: ASSPPLRAPGNEQF

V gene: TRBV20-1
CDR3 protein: SASPVRSGVGLNEQF

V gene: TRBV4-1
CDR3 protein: ASSQGFRDFQETQY

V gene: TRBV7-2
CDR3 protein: VSRTGTSGYNEQF

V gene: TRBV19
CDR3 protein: ASSYLRGSGANVLT

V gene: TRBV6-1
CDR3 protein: ASRLGLGKNIQY

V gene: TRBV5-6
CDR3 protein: ASSLMGPDTGELF

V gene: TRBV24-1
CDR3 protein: ATSGPGSTDTQY

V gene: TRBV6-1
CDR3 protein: ASSDSFRRYGYT

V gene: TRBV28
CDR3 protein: ASRPGTPTSRDTQY

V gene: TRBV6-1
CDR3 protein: ASKQGSSGNTIY

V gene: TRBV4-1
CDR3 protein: ASSPLTGLVPDTQY

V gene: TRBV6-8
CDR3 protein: ASSYQGQRSQETQY

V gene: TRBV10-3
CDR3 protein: AFQRQGASEQY

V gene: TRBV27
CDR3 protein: ASSFHDSPLH

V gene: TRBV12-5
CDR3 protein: ASGLAPGQGGATGELF

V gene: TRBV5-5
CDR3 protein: ASRSDRVWDTGELF

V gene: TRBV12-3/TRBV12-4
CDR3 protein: ASSLFVGRDTQY

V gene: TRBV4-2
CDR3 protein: ASSRDRVEGTDTQY

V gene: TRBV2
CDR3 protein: ASTEGQGQEKLF

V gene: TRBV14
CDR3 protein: ASSQDPAGGLLDTQY

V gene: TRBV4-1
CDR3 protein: ASSQGSGIINSPLH

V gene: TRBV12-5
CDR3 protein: ASGLVLGGGMNTEAF

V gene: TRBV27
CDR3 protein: ASSSWQGAPGNQPQH

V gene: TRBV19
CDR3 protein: ASSSAGTSKWVTDTQY

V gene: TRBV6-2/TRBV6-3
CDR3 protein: ASTPGRGGTDTQY

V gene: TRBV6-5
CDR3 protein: ASSYLTLGEETQY

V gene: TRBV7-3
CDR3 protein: ASSLTSGTNEQF

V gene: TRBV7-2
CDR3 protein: ASSPWDSNQPQH

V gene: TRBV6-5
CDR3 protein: ASSYPPVRVSNQPQH

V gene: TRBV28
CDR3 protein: ASSLYGDYTDTQY

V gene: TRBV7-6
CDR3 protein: ASSLLGAVNTEAF